This T cell receptor (beta chain) was sequenced in a study of OX40 agonist ivuxolimab in advanced cancers. Study information: Hepatocellular carcinoma, melanoma, renal cell or head and neck cancer affected the dose-escalation patients.

A note on this clone: Its antigen is still unknown.

Findings of the study overall: Partial responders at 0.1-3.0 mg/kg had among the lowest clonal expansion. More expanded clones were found, on average, in CD8+ than in CD4+ T cells. Normalized T-cell clonal expansion was also low in some nonresponders.

Data came from immunoSEQ multiplex PCR; TCRdb stores just in-frame clones and leaves some out. The repertoire has over 70,000 clones, 89% of them found once; the top ten carry 0.15% to 0.2%. The sequence derives from an adult with an advanced solid tumor such as melanoma, head and neck, liver or kidney cancer. The material was CD4+ or CD8+ T cells sorted from blood, obtained in a trial of the OX40 agonist ivuxolimab.

The CDR3 DNA reads TGTGCCAGCTCATCACTCGCGACTAGCGGGGCAAAAGAGACCCAGTACTTC. Encoded protein: CASSSLATSGAKETQYF. V gene TRBV18 combines with J gene TRBJ2-5; TRBD2 matches 11 bases. V shed 5 bases and J 3 bases; nucleotides not matched to a gene: 11. This CDR3 is built from 17 residues. In germline, CDR1 is KGHSH, CDR2 LQKENI.